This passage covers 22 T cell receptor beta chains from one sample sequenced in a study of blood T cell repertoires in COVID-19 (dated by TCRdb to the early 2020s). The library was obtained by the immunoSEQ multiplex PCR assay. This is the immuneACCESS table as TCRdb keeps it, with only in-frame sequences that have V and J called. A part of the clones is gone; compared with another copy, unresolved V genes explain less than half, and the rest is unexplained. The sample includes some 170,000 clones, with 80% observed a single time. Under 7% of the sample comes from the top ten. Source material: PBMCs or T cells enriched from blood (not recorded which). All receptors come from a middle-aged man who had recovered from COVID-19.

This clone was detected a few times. The CDR3 region is CASSGLAGLTDTQYF. Written as DNA, the CDR3 is TGTGCCAGCAGTGGACTAGCGGGCCTCACAGATACGCAGTATTTT. V and J are TRBV2 and TRBJ2-3; 10 bases agree with TRBD2. This CDR3 region has 15 residues. V shed 4 bases and J 2 bases; nucleotides not matched to a gene: 3. The germline V gene encodes CDR1 SNHLY and CDR2 FYNNEI.

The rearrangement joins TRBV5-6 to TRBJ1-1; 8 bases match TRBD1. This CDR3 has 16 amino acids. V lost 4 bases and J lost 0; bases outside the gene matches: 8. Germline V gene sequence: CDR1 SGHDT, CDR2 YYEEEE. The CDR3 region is CASSPAGTGLNTEAFF. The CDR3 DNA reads TGTGCCAGCAGCCCTGCCGGGACAGGCTTGAACACTGAAGCTTTCTTT.

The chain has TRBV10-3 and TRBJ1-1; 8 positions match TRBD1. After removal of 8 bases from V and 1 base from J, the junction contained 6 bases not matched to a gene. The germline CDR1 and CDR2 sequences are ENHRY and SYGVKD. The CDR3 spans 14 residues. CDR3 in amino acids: CAIGTGQGNTEAFF. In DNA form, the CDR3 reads TGTGCCATCGGGACAGGTCAGGGGAACACTGAAGCTTTCTTT.

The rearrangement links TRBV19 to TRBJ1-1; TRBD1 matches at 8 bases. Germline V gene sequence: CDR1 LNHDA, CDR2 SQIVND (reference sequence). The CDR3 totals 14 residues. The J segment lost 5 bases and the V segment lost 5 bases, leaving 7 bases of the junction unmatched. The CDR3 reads CASSARTGWTEAFF. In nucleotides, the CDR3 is TGTGCCAGTAGTGCTCGGACAGGGTGGACTGAAGCTTTCTTT.

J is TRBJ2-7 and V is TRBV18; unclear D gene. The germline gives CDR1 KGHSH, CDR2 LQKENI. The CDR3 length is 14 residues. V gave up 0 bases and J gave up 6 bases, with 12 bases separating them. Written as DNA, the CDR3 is TGTGCCAGCTCACCACCTACTACTCCCCTCGAGCAGTACGTC. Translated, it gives CASSPPTTPLEQYV.

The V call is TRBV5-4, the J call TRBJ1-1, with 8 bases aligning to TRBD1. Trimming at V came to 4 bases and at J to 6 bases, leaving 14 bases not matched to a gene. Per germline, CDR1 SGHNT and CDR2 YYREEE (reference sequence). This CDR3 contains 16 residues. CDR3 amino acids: CASSPGQALLWAEAFF. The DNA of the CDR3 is TGTGCCAGCAGCCCGGGACAGGCCCTTTTGTGGGCTGAAGCTTTCTTT.

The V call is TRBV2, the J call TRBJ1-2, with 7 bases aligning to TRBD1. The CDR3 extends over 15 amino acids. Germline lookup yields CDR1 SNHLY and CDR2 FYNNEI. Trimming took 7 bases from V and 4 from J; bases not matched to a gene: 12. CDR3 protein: CASTPAQGVPYGYTF. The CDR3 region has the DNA TGTGCCAGCACCCCTGCCCAGGGGGTCCCCTATGGCTACACCTTC.

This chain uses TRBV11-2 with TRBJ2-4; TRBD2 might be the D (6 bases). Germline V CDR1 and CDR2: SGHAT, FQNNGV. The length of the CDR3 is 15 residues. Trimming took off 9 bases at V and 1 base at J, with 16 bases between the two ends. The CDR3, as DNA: TGTGCCAGTGCGAAGGAGGGCTGGGCCAAAAACATTCAGTACTTC. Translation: CASAKEGWAKNIQYF.

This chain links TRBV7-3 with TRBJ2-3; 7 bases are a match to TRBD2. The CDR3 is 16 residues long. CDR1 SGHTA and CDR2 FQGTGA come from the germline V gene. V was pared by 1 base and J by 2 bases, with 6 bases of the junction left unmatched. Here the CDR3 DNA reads TGTGCCAGCAGCTTAATGGGGCGGGGGAACACAGATACGCAGTATTTT. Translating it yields CASSLMGRGNTDTQYF.

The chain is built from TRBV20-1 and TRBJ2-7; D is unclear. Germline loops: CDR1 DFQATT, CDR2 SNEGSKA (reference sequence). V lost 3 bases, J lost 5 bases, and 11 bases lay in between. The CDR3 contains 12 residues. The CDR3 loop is CSASHSPHEQYF. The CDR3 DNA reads TGCAGTGCTAGTCACTCCCCTCACGAGCAGTACTTC.

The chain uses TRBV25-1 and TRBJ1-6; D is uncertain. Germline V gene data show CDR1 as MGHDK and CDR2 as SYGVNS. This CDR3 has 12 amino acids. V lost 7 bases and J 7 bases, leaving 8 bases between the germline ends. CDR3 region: CASTPGNSPLHF. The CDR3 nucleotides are TGTGCCAGCACCCCGGGGAATTCACCCCTCCACTTT.

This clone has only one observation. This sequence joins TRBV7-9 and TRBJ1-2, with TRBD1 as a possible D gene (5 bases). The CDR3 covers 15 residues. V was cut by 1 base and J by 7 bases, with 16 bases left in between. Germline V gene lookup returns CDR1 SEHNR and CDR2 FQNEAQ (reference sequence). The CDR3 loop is CASSLGIGALFGYTF. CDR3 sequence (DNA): TGTGCCAGCAGCTTAGGAATAGGGGCGCTGTTTGGCTACACCTTC. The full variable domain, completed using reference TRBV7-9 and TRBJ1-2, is DTGVSQNPRHKITKRGQNVTFRCDPISEHNRLYWYRQTLGQGPEFLTYFQNEAQLEKSRLLSDRFSAERPKGSFSTLEIQRTEQGDSAMYLCASSLGIGALFGYTFGSGTRLTVV.

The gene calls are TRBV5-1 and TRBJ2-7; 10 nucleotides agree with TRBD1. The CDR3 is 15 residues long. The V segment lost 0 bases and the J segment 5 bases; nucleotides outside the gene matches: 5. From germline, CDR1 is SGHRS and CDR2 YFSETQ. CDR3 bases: TGCGCCAGCAGCTTGGACGGGGACAGGGGTCACGAGCAGTACGTC. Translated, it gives CASSLDGDRGHEQYV.

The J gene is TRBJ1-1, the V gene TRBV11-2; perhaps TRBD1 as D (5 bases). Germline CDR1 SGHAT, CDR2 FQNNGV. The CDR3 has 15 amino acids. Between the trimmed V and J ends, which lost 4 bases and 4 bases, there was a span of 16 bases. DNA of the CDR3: TGTGCCAGCAGCTCCTCCAGATCCGGGGGCACTGAAGCTTTCTTT. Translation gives CASSSSRSGGTEAFF.

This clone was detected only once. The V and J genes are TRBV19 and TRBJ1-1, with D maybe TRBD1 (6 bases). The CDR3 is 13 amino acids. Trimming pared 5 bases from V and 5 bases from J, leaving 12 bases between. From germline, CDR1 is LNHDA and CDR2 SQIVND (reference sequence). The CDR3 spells CASSPRRGTEAFF. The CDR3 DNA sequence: TGTGCCAGTAGTCCCCGAAGGGGGACTGAAGCTTTCTTT.

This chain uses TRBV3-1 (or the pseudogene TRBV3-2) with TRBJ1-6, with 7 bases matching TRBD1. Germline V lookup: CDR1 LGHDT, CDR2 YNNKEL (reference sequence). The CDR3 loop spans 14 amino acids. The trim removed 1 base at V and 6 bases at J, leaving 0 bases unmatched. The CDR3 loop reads CASSQGQGNSPLHF. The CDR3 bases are TGTGCCAGCAGCCAAGGACAGGGTAATTCACCCCTCCACTTT.

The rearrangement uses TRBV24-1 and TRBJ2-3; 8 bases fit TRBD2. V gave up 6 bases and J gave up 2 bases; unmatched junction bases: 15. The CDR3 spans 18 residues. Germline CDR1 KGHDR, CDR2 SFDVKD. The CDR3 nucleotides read TGTGCCACCAGTCCCCGAAAACAAAGCGGGGGTATCACAGATACGCAGTATTTT. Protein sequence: CATSPRKQSGGITDTQYF.

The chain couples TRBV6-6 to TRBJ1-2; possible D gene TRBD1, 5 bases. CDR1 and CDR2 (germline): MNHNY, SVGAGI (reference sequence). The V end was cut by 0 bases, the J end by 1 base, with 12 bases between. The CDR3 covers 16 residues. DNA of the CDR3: TGTGCCAGCAGTTACTCGATGGGGCAGAGTAACTATGGCTACACCTTC. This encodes CASSYSMGQSNYGYTF.

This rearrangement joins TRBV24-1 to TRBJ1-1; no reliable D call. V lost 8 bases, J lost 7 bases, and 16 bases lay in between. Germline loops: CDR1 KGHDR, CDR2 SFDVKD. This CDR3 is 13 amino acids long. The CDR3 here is CATTQTGVGEAFF. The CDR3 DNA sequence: TGTGCCACCACCCAAACCGGGGTCGGTGAAGCTTTCTTT.

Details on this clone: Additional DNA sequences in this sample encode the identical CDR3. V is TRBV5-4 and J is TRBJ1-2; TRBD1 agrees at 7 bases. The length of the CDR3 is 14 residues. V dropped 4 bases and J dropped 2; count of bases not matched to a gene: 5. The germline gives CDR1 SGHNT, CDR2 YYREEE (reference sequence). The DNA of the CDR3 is TGTGCCAGCAGCCCCAGGGGACAGAACTATGGCTACACCTTC. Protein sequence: CASSPRGQNYGYTF.

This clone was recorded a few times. The CDR3 bases are TGTGCCAGCTCACCACTTCTACAGGGAAGCACCGGGGAGCTGTTTTTT. Its translation: CASSPLLQGSTGELFF. V and J are TRBV18 and TRBJ2-2, with TRBD1 as a possible D gene (6 bases). Germline values: CDR1 KGHSH, CDR2 LQKENI. CDR3 length equals 16 residues. V was clipped by 1 base and J by 4 bases, with 13 bases between them. The entire variable domain, with the rest obtained from reference TRBV18 and TRBJ2-2, is as follows: NAGVMQNPRHLVRRRGQEARLRCSPMKGHSHVYWYRQLPEEGLKFMVYLQKENIIDESGMPKERFSAEFPKEGPSILRIQQVVRGDSAAYFCASSPLLQGSTGELFFGEGSRLTVL.

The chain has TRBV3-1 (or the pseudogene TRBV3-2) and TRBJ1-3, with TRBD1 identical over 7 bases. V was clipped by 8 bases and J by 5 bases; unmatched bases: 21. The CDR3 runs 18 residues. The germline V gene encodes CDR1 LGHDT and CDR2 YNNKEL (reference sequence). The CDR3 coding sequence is TGTGCCAGCGGCCCCCTCGACGGGGAGAGGGGGCAAAGAAACACCATATATTTT. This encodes CASGPLDGERGQRNTIYF.